The 21 T cell receptor beta chains below were found in one sample sequenced in a study of breast tumors, draining lymph nodes, adjacent tissues. TCRdb re-analysed the multiplex PCR reads in MiXCR, keeping a single row per CDR3 protein. Of roughly 23,000 distinct CDR3 sequences listed, 64% are singletons. The sample taken for sequencing was tumor-adjacent breast tissue. Receptors originate from a female donor with breast cancer. Some clones in this sample may be carry-over from other donors' samples.

DNA of the CDR3: TGTGCCAGCAGTTCCCTAGCGGGAGTGGGCGCAGATACGCAGTATTTT. It codes for CASSSLAGVGADTQYF. The chain is built from TRBV9 and TRBJ2-3; 10 nucleotides match TRBD2. From germline, CDR1 is SGDLS and CDR2 YYNGEE. Losses at the gene ends were 5 bases for V and 4 bases for J; bases not matched to a gene: 10. The CDR3 is 16 residues long.

This clonotype ranks as medium-sized (0.01 to 0.1%). V and J are TRBV5-1 and TRBJ2-7, with 7 bases that match TRBD1. Germline V gene sequence: CDR1 SGHRS, CDR2 YFSETQ. CDR3 length: 13 residues. J gave up 2 bases and V 2 bases, and 1 base lay outside the gene matches. CDR3 nucleotide sequence: TGCGCCAGCAGCTTCGGACAGGCCTACGAGCAGTACTTC. Amino acids: CASSFGQAYEQYF.

This clonotype was counted many times. V and J are TRBV27 and TRBJ2-1; TRBD2 agrees at 11 bases. Germline-derived CDR1 and CDR2 are MNHEY and SMNVEV (reference sequence). The CDR3 sequence is 16 residues long. Unmatched junction bases numbered 18, after V lost 10 bases and J lost 10 bases. This CDR3 is CATTHWGTSGSGEQFF. In DNA form, the CDR3 reads TGTGCCACAACACACTGGGGAACTAGCGGGAGTGGAGAGCAGTTCTTC.

This clonotype was detected a few times. It is likely a read error, because the conserved phenylalanine at the end of the CDR3 is missing. No DNA is shown, since the ends of the CDR3 on it are uncertain; the CDR3 is the one TCRdb lists. J is TRBJ2-1 and V is TRBV5-6; no check of the table's D call, TRBD1, against the DNA was made. The CDR3 numbers 16 amino acids, ends counted. Germline loops: CDR1 SGHDT, CDR2 YYEEEE. The CDR3 protein is CASSYGTGNYGYTFGS.

CDR3 in DNA: TGTGCCACCAGTGACCAGACAGGGTTCTATGGCTACACCTTC. Translating gives CATSDQTGFYGYTF. The chain joins TRBV24-1 to TRBJ1-2; 7 bases are shared with TRBD1. The J segment lost 4 bases and the V segment lost 4 bases, leaving 5 bases of the junction unmatched. CDR1 and CDR2 (germline): KGHDR, SFDVKD. CDR3 length: 14 amino acids.

This chain joins TRBV2 and TRBJ1-2, with D hard to call. Trimming took 8 bases from V and 2 from J, leaving 12 bases between them. The CDR3 runs 13 residues. Germline assignment: CDR1 SNHLY and CDR2 FYNNEI. The DNA of the CDR3 is TGTGCCAGCGCGCCGGAAGGAAACTATGGCTACACCTTC. The encoded protein is CASAPEGNYGYTF. The variable domain in full, completed from reference TRBV2 and TRBJ1-2, reads EPEVTQTPSHQVTQMGQEVILRCVPISNHLYFYWYRQILGQKVEFLVSFYNNEISEKSEIFDDQFSVERPDGSNFTLKIRSTKLEDSAMYFCASAPEGNYGYTFGSGTRLTVV.

This clonotype was counted between two and nine times. The junction differs from germline at one of its ends, possibly a read error. The rearrangement links TRBV9 to TRBJ1-6; 7 bases are a match to TRBD1. The germline V gene encodes CDR1 SGDLS and CDR2 YYNGEE. The CDR3 has 14 amino acids. CDR3 DNA sequence: TGTGCCAGCAGCGGTGGGACAGTTAATTCGCCCCTCCCCTTT. It encodes CASSGGTVNSPLPF.

V usage is TRBV7-2 and J usage is TRBJ2-1; no clear D. Germline values: CDR1 SGHTA, CDR2 FQGNSA. The CDR3 sequence is 12 residues long. Trimming removed 1 base from V and 6 bases from J, with 4 bases in between. CDR3 residues: CASSLGVNEQFF. The CDR3 coding sequence is TGTGCCAGCAGCTTAGGGGTCAATGAGCAGTTCTTC.

The gene calls are TRBV20-1 and TRBJ2-1; TRBD2 aligns across 9 bases. J was trimmed by 8 bases and V by 4 bases; bases with no gene match: 9. Germline CDR1 and CDR2: DFQATT and SNEGSKA (reference sequence). The CDR3 extends over 14 amino acids. The CDR3 bases are TGCAGTGCTATGTCGGCGGGGGGGAGGGATGAGCAGTTCTTC. It specifies CSAMSAGGRDEQFF.

V gene TRBV5-1 combines with J gene TRBJ2-7; D not certain. CDR3 size: 14 residues. V was clipped by 0 bases and J by 4 bases, with 11 bases between them. The V gene's germline CDR1 is SGHRS and CDR2 YFSETQ. As DNA, the CDR3 is TGCGCCAGCAGCTTGGGAGCCCCCCCATACGAGCAGTACGTC. Translation: CASSLGAPPYEQYV.

By frequency in the sample, this clonotype is medium-sized. The chain couples TRBV4-1 to TRBJ1-5; 7 bases map to TRBD1. The junction had 8 bases not matched to a gene; V was cut back by 1 base and J by 5 bases. The CDR3 has 16 amino acids. Germline V gene sequence: CDR1 MGHRA, CDR2 YSYEKL. This CDR3 is CASSQGGAGGDQPQHF. The CDR3 bases are TGCGCCAGCAGCCAAGGTGGGGCAGGGGGAGATCAGCCCCAGCATTTT.

In its sample, this clonotype was seen many times. The chain has TRBV7-6 and TRBJ2-3; 11 bases fit TRBD2. In germline, CDR1 is SGHVS, CDR2 FNYEAQ. The J segment lost 3 bases and the V segment lost 4 bases, leaving 6 bases of the junction unmatched. CDR3 length: 16 amino acids. In DNA form, the CDR3 reads TGTGCCAGCAGCTCCTATAGCGGGGGGGGTACAGATACGCAGTATTTT. Protein sequence: CASSSYSGGGTDTQYF.

The chain joins TRBV7-2 to TRBJ1-4, with D hard to call. V was shortened by 0 bases and J by 11 bases, with 7 bases between the two germline ends. CDR1 and CDR2 from the germline V gene are SGHTA and FQGNSA. The CDR3 runs 12 residues. CDR3 nucleotide sequence: TGTGCCAGCAGCTTAGCGGATAGGAAACTGTTTTTT. Translating it yields CASSLADRKLFF.

This clonotype was observed once. A read error may account for a junction end that differs from germline. The rearrangement joins TRBV27 to TRBJ2-3; D not resolved. Germline values: CDR1 MNHEY, CDR2 SMNVEV (reference sequence). The CDR3 runs 13 residues. DNA for the CDR3: TGTGCCAGCAGCCGTATAGCTGCAGATACGCGGTATTTT. It yields the protein CASSRIAADTRYF.

V and J are TRBV7-2 and TRBJ2-1, with TRBD2 matching 11 bases. Per germline, CDR1 SGHTA and CDR2 FQGNSA. The trim removed 1 base at V and 6 bases at J, leaving 14 bases unmatched. The CDR3 is 19 amino acids. In DNA, the CDR3 is TGTGCCAGCAGCTTAGGGCGGAAGGTAGCGGGGGGGCGGGGCAATGAGCAGTTCTTC. Protein sequence: CASSLGRKVAGGRGNEQFF.

This chain uses TRBV7-2 with TRBJ2-1; TRBD2 agrees at 10 bases. Germline assignment: CDR1 SGHTA and CDR2 FQGNSA. Germline trimming cut 1 base from V and 8 bases from J; bases unmatched to any gene: 8. The CDR3 runs 16 residues. The CDR3 reads CASSLGGLAGADEQFF. The CDR3, as DNA: TGTGCCAGCAGCTTAGGTGGTCTAGCGGGAGCCGATGAGCAGTTCTTC.

V usage is TRBV20-1 and J usage is TRBJ1-3; 9 positions agree with TRBD1. The ends lost 5 bases at V and 4 bases at J; junction bases unmatched: 6. The CDR3 has 14 amino acids. The V gene's germline CDR1 is DFQATT and CDR2 SNEGSKA (reference sequence). Written as DNA, the CDR3 is TGCAGTGCTCAAGACGGGACAGGGGGAAACACCATATATTTT. Amino acids: CSAQDGTGGNTIYF.

Remarks on this clonotype: A read error may account for a junction end that differs from germline. This chain links TRBV20-1 with TRBJ2-3; 14 bases are a match to TRBD2. This CDR3 contains 18 residues. CDR1 and CDR2 from the germline V gene are DFQATT and SNEGSKA (reference sequence). In DNA, the CDR3 is TGCAATGCTCGACGGGGACTAGCGGGAGTGGACCCCACAGATACGCAGTATTTT. This gives the protein CNARRGLAGVDPTDTQYF.

This clonotype was detected many times. This clone may be a read error of a much larger clone one base away. This chain uses TRBV5-5 with TRBJ2-5; no definite D call. V was cut by 6 bases and J by 2 bases, with 14 bases left in between. The CDR3 is 14 amino acids. Germline V gene data show CDR1 as SGHKS and CDR2 as YYEKEE (reference sequence). The CDR3 loop is CASTQYRAQETQYF. DNA for the CDR3: TGTGCCAGCACCCAGTACAGAGCTCAAGAGACCCAGTACTTC.

This clonotype was observed many times. The chain uses TRBV7-2 and TRBJ2-3; 9 bases line up with TRBD2. The ends lost 5 bases at V and 2 bases at J; junction bases unmatched: 8. The CDR3 loop spans 16 amino acids. CDR1 is SGHTA and CDR2 is FQGNSA in the germline V gene. The CDR3 loop reads CASSKGTSYITDTQYF. CDR3 DNA sequence: TGTGCCAGCAGCAAGGGGACTAGCTATATCACAGATACGCAGTATTTT.

V and J are TRBV9 and TRBJ2-3; 7 bases are a match to TRBD2. Germline loops: CDR1 SGDLS, CDR2 YYNGEE. V dropped 1 base and J dropped 0; count of bases not matched to a gene: 8. The CDR3 loop spans 17 amino acids. The CDR3 DNA reads as TGTGCCAGCAGCGTAATGGTAGCGGGCTCAAGCACAGATACGCAGTATTTT. Translating it yields CASSVMVAGSSTDTQYF.